Below, 2 T cell receptor beta chains from the same sample are listed, as sequenced in a study of cytomegalovirus exposure and HLA in healthy donors. 13 Jbeta primers and 60 Vbeta primers were used for the PCR. Clones were read by immunoSEQ multiplex PCR, and TCRdb kept only the in-frame ones, dropping some. Of around 190,000 clones listed, about three quarters are singletons. Material: PBMCs. The source of these receptors is a man aged 40-49 years in good health and CMV-seronegative.

V and J are TRBV5-6 and TRBJ1-2; no clear D gene. The CDR3 sequence is 12 residues long. The V and J ends lost 0 bases and 4 bases respectively, with 4 bases between them. Germline CDR1 is SGHDT and CDR2 is YYEEEE. Here the CDR3 reads CASSLGSYGYTF. CDR3 bases: TGTGCCAGCAGCTTGGGCAGCTATGGCTACACCTTC.

V usage is TRBV7-9 and J usage is TRBJ2-3; tentative D call: TRBD2 (6 bases). Germline CDR1 and CDR2: SEHNR and FQNEAQ (reference sequence). The CDR3 consists of 13 residues. Trimming pared 7 bases from V and 2 bases from J, leaving 10 bases between. CDR3 coding DNA: TGTGCCAGCATGGAGGGGAACACAGATACGCAGTATTTT. Translated: CASMEGNTDTQYF.